This TCR beta chain was captured by sequencing in a study of T cells in Graves' hyperthyroidism and ophthalmopathy. The study's findings and limits: The majority of expanded thyroid clonotypes above 0.001 also appeared in blood.

CDR3 length: 15 amino acids. Germline lookup yields CDR1 LNHDA and CDR2 SQIVND (reference sequence). Trimming cost V 4 bases and J 1 base, with 13 bases left between them. The investigators amplified TCR beta CDR3 regions from RNA transcripts. The HTBI set primed first-round TCR CDR3 RT-PCR. A single record per CDR3 protein comes from TCRdb applying MiXCR to the multiplex PCR reads. In the table there are 270,000 or so distinct CDR3 sequences, about 25% of which are singletons. This clonotype was found many times. No antigen is known for it. The clonotype comes from a man between 40 and 49 years old with Graves' hyperthyroidism that later progressed to Graves' ophthalmopathy. The sequencing input was blood. The J gene is TRBJ1-1, the V gene TRBV19, with D unclear. The CDR3 DNA is TGTGCCAGTAGTACCTCTCCCCAGAGGAACACTGAAGCTTTCTTT. Translating it yields CASSTSPQRNTEAFF.